One sample yielded the 24 T cell receptor beta chains listed below, sequenced in a study of CD8 T cells in ankylosing spondylitis (dated by TCRdb to 2016 to 2017). The library came from 5' RACE. Sequencing relied on an Illumina HiSeq 2500. Using fastp trimming at Q25 and MiXCR clonotype assembly, TCRdb reanalyzed the public sequencing data and kept in-frame beta chains. Records with the same CDR3 protein are collapsed into one entry carrying the most frequent genes and DNA. The sample table holds 150,000 to 200,000 distinct CDR3 sequences, of which around a third were seen once. 4.5% to 6% of the sample comes from the top ten. Source material: synovial fluid, either unsorted or a sorted T cell fraction (not recorded which). The receptors come from a male donor with ankylosing spondylitis.

This clonotype has only a few counts. Here the CDR3 reads CASSSLLDTDTQYF. DNA of the CDR3: TGTGCCAGCAGCTCCCTCCTCGACACAGATACGCAGTATTTT. The chain carries TRBV7-2 and TRBJ2-3; D is undetermined. Trimming shortened V by 4 bases and J by 2 bases, and 10 bases separated the two germline ends. The germline gives CDR1 SGHTA, CDR2 FQGNSA. The CDR3 contains 14 residues.

This chain connects TRBV9 to TRBJ2-4, with D possibly matching TRBD2 (7 bases). CDR3 length: 16 amino acids. Trimming cost V 3 bases and J 3 bases, with 16 bases left between them. In germline, CDR1 is SGDLS, CDR2 YYNGEE. The DNA for the CDR3 is TGTGCCAGCAGCGAAGATCGAGGGGGGGTCAAAAACATTCAGTACTTC. This encodes CASSEDRGGVKNIQYF.

This clonotype appeared many times. The rearrangement links TRBV6-1 to TRBJ1-6; the match to TRBD1 covers 12 bases. The CDR3 extends over 14 amino acids. J gave up 7 bases and V 6 bases, and 1 base lay outside the gene matches. The germline CDR1 and CDR2 sequences are MNHNS and SASEGT. The CDR3 protein is CASRGQGANSPLHF. DNA for the CDR3: TGTGCCAGCAGGGGACAGGGGGCGAATTCACCCCTCCACTTT.

The genes are TRBV28 and TRBJ1-1, with D possibly TRBD1 on 6 matching bases. The V end lost 3 bases, the J end lost 5 bases, and 16 bases lay between the germline ends. CDR3 size: 15 residues. Germline V lookup: CDR1 MDHEN, CDR2 SYDVKM. Here the CDR3 DNA reads TGTGCCAGCAGTTTCCAGACAGGAGGAGGAACTGAAGCTTTCTTT. Protein: CASSFQTGGGTEAFF.

This clonotype was seen a handful of times. This sequence joins TRBV6-5 and TRBJ2-7, with D perhaps being TRBD1 or TRBD2 (6 bases each). The CDR3 runs 15 residues. With 0 bases removed from V and 3 bases from J, the gap between germline ends came to 12 bases. Germline V gene lookup returns CDR1 MNHEY and CDR2 SVGAGI. In nucleotides, the CDR3 is TGTGCCAGCAGTTACTCATCCGAGGGGGGCTACGAGCAGTACTTC. Translation gives CASSYSSEGGYEQYF.

The V call is TRBV19, the J call TRBJ1-1; 7 bases match TRBD1. CDR3 size: 16 residues. In germline, CDR1 is LNHDA, CDR2 SQIVND (reference sequence). Trimming took 3 bases from V and 1 from J; bases not matched to a gene: 8. The CDR3 coding sequence is TGTGCCAGTAGTATCCTCTCGGGACAGAGGAACACTGAAGCTTTCTTT. Translated: CASSILSGQRNTEAFF. The complete variable domain, with remaining parts taken from reference TRBV19 and TRBJ1-1, reads DGGITQSPKYLFRKEGQNVTLSCEQNLNHDAMYWYRQDPGQGLRLIYYSQIVNDFQKGDIAEGYSVSREKKESFPLTVTSAQKNPTAFYLCASSILSGQRNTEAFFGQGTRLTVV.

This chain links TRBV27 with TRBJ2-1; D unresolved. V lost 2 bases, J lost 1 base, and 9 bases lay in between. Germline CDR1 is MNHEY and CDR2 is SMNVEV (reference sequence). This CDR3 comprises 15 residues. The CDR3 DNA is TGTGCCAGCAGTTTAGGCTACCAATCCTACAATGAGCAGTTCTTC. Protein sequence: CASSLGYQSYNEQFF.

This clonotype turned up a few times. V and J are TRBV6-5 and TRBJ1-1, with D possibly TRBD1 on 5 matching bases. Germline CDR1 MNHEY, CDR2 SVGAGI. V gave up 1 base and J gave up 3 bases, with 9 bases separating them. The CDR3 length is 14 residues. The CDR3 bases are TGTGCCAGCAGTTACTGGGGGACGGACACTGAAGCTTTCTTT. Amino acids: CASSYWGTDTEAFF.

This clonotype was observed many times. The chain is built from TRBV12-3 or TRBV12-4 and TRBJ1-2; D call uncertain. This CDR3 contains 11 residues. Trimming pared 4 bases from V and 5 bases from J, leaving 5 bases between. For the CDR3, the DNA is TGTGCCAGCAGTTCCGCATATGGCTACACCTTC. Amino acids: CASSSAYGYTF.

This clonotype was seen once. The chain couples TRBV6-5 to TRBJ2-3; no clear D gene. CDR3 length: 15 residues. The germline V gene encodes CDR1 MNHEY and CDR2 SVGAGI. V was shortened by 2 bases and J by 1 base, with 10 bases between the two germline ends. The CDR3 DNA sequence: TGTGCCAGCAGTTACCCCGTGGGCCGCACAGATACGCAGTATTTT. It translates to CASSYPVGRTDTQYF.

By share of the sample, this clonotype is medium-sized (0.01 to 0.1%). This sequence joins TRBV20-1 and TRBJ2-7; a weak D match, TRBD1 (6 bases). The CDR3 is 13 amino acids. Trimming removed 3 bases from V and 6 bases from J, with 15 bases in between. Germline V gives CDR1 DFQATT, CDR2 SNEGSKA (reference sequence). The CDR3: CSARGAGRGEQYF. The CDR3 coding sequence is TGCAGTGCTAGGGGGGCAGGGAGAGGCGAGCAGTACTTC.

This clonotype was picked up a small number of times. V and J are TRBV10-3 and TRBJ2-1; weak D call: TRBD2 (5 bases). The length of the CDR3 is 14 residues. Per the germline V gene, CDR1 is ENHRY and CDR2 is SYGVKD. Deletions cut 5 bases from V and 2 bases from J, with 10 bases between. Here the CDR3 reads CAISRGSAYNEQFF. DNA for the CDR3: TGTGCCATCAGTCGGGGTAGTGCCTACAATGAGCAGTTCTTC.

The gene calls are TRBV20-1 and TRBJ2-7; D is unclear. CDR1 is DFQATT and CDR2 is SNEGSKA in the germline V gene (reference sequence). CDR3 size: 11 residues. V lost 6 bases to trimming and J lost 3 bases, with 9 bases between them. For the CDR3, the DNA is TGCAGTGCCCGAGCTGGCTACGAGCAGTACTTC. Residues: CSARAGYEQYF.

This clonotype was counted between two and nine times. The genes are TRBV9 and TRBJ2-2; 7 bases align to TRBD2. Germline V gene data show CDR1 as SGDLS and CDR2 as YYNGEE. Germline trimming cut 3 bases from V and 5 bases from J; bases unmatched to any gene: 7. The CDR3 is made up of 15 amino acids. The CDR3: CASSAGLPETGELFF. The CDR3 nucleotides read TGTGCCAGCAGCGCGGGACTACCAGAAACCGGGGAGCTGTTTTTT.

This clonotype came up many times. The chain is built from TRBV29-1 and TRBJ2-5; D is uncertain. Germline CDR1 SQVTM, CDR2 ANQGSEA. The CDR3 loop spans 13 amino acids. Trimming cost V 2 bases and J 1 base, with 8 bases left between them. This CDR3 is CSVETDFQETQYF. The DNA for the CDR3 is TGCAGCGTTGAAACAGACTTCCAAGAGACCCAGTACTTC.

This clonotype was picked up many times. The chain combines TRBV12-3 or TRBV12-4 with TRBJ1-2; 7 bases agree with TRBD1. The V gene end was trimmed by 6 bases and the J gene end by 2 bases; junction bases not matched to a gene: 3. The length of the CDR3 is 13 residues. CDR3 sequence reads: CASSLGQNYGYTF. The DNA for the CDR3 is TGTGCCAGCAGCCTGGGACAGAACTATGGCTACACCTTC.

The rearrangement joins TRBV2 to TRBJ1-1, with 9 bases identical to TRBD1. Germline V lookup: CDR1 SNHLY, CDR2 FYNNEI. The CDR3 contains 14 residues. J gave up 1 base and V 6 bases, and 3 bases lay outside the gene matches. DNA for the CDR3: TGTGCCAGCAGACAGGGGGCCTGGAACACTGAAGCTTTCTTT. Translation: CASRQGAWNTEAFF.

The V and J genes are TRBV6-2 or TRBV6-3 and TRBJ1-2, with 8 bases aligning to TRBD1. Germline CDR1 reads MNHEY; CDR2 reads SVGEGT. The CDR3 is 14 amino acids. With V trimmed by 3 bases and J by 8 bases, 8 bases remained unmatched. This CDR3 reads CASSYIGTGLGYTF. The CDR3, as DNA: TGTGCCAGCAGTTATATTGGGACAGGACTCGGCTACACCTTC.

This clonotype was observed at least ten times. This chain connects TRBV20-1 to TRBJ2-1, with a weak D call TRBD2 (6 bases). Germline V gene sequence: CDR1 DFQATT, CDR2 SNEGSKA (reference sequence). Trimming shortened V by 6 bases and J by 4 bases, and 16 bases separated the two germline ends. This CDR3 is built from 14 residues. In DNA form, the CDR3 reads TGCAGTGCCTCTGAGACTAGTCCTTACAATGAGCAGTTCTTC. Residues: CSASETSPYNEQFF.

V is TRBV2 and J is TRBJ1-2; D gene unclear. This CDR3 has 14 amino acids. The germline V and J ends were trimmed by 2 bases and 8 bases, with 15 bases remaining between them. Germline values: CDR1 SNHLY, CDR2 FYNNEI. The CDR3 is CASSEFLQVEGYTF. The CDR3 region has the DNA TGTGCCAGCAGTGAATTCTTGCAGGTGGAAGGCTACACCTTC.

This chain links TRBV7-8 with TRBJ1-6; D remains unclear. Between the trimmed V and J ends, which lost 1 base and 6 bases, there was a span of 16 bases. This CDR3 has 17 amino acids. CDR1 and CDR2 from the germline V gene are SGHVS and FQNEAQ. The CDR3 sequence is CASSLVGQLMRNSPLHF. CDR3 sequence (DNA): TGTGCCAGCAGCTTAGTAGGCCAGTTAATGCGTAATTCACCCCTCCACTTT. Using reference TRBV7-8 and TRBJ1-6 for the parts outside the CDR3, the full variable domain is GAGVSQSPRYKVAKRGQDVALRCDPISGHVSLFWYQQALGQGPEFLTYFQNEAQLDKSGLPSDRFFAERPEGSVSTLKIQRTQQEDSAVYLCASSLVGQLMRNSPLHFGNGTRLTVT.

This clonotype appeared a few times. The chain links TRBV18 to TRBJ2-3; D gene unclear. There are 12 residues in the CDR3. V lost 3 bases, J lost 4 bases, and 5 bases lay in between. Per germline, CDR1 KGHSH and CDR2 LQKENI. CDR3 residues: CASSPVADTQYF. CDR3 DNA sequence: TGTGCCAGCTCACCGGTGGCAGATACGCAGTATTTT.

J is TRBJ1-5 and V is TRBV30, with 8 bases lining up with TRBD1. The CDR3 is 16 amino acids. With V trimmed by 4 bases and J by 6 bases, 14 bases remained unmatched. CDR1 is GTSNPN, CDR2 SVGIG, per germline (reference sequence). The chain's CDR3 is CAWTPPGQGLSQPQHF. The CDR3 bases are TGTGCCTGGACCCCCCCCGGACAGGGACTTTCTCAGCCCCAGCATTTT.

The chain employs TRBV2 and TRBJ2-7; the D gene is possibly TRBD1 (6 bases). This CDR3 has 14 amino acids. The V gene lost 6 bases and the J gene lost 5 bases, with 17 bases spanning the gap. Germline V CDR1 and CDR2: SNHLY, FYNNEI. The CDR3, as DNA: TGTGCCAGCAGCGCCGGGACAAGGTACGACGAGCAGTACTTC. This gives the protein CASSAGTRYDEQYF.